Many counts were recorded for the clone carrying this TCR beta chain. What it binds is unknown. The data originate from a study of spatial heterogeneity in lung cancer. Regarding the study as a whole: Expanded intratumoral alpha and beta TCR counts tracked tumor mutation counts.

Time point described: sample taken at primary tumor resection. Donors were roughly 70 untreated early-stage non-small cell lung cancer patients. TCRs were sequenced from unsorted whole RNA of tumor, nontumor lung or PBMC. The CDR3 length is 12 residues. Germline V gives CDR1 SQVTM, CDR2 ANQGSEA. TCR cDNA molecules were tagged individually, and each one carried a unique molecular identifier. TCRdb analysed the 5' RACE reads with MiXCR anew, one entry per CDR3 protein. The sample records about 27,000 distinct CDR3 sequences, 7.1% being singletons. The sequence derives from a male donor with early-stage non-small cell lung cancer. This specimen was lung tumor tissue, taken at surgery. The chain recombines TRBV29-1 with TRBJ1-2, with a weak D call TRBD1 (6 bases). The CDR3 nucleotides are TGCGCTTGGAGCTACAGGGTCGGTGGCTACACCTTC. This translates into CAWSYRVGGYTF.